This T cell receptor (beta chain) was captured by sequencing in a study of response to subunit inactivated influenza vaccine. This clonotype was seen only once. What it binds is unknown. There are 15 residues in the CDR3. Germline CDR1 is SGHRS and CDR2 is YFSETQ. V was pared by 3 bases and J by 3 bases, with 16 bases between. TCRdb itself ran the RT-PCR reads through MiXCR, one entry per CDR3 protein. Counted here are 290,000 or so distinct CDR3 sequences, roughly 20% occurring once; the ten biggest clones make up about 9.4%. Findings of the study overall: There was a suggestion from the authors that each seasonal influenza vaccination recruits few new T cells.

The sequence derives from a man aged 45 to 70 who received an inactivated influenza vaccine. Sequences were derived from PBMCs from blood, sampled about 20 months after vaccination. The rearrangement joins TRBV5-1 to TRBJ2-7, with a tentative D call TRBD1 (6 bases). CDR3 coding DNA: TGCGCCAGCAGCTCCACAGGGTCTACATTCTACGAGCAGTACTTC. Translating it yields CASSSTGSTFYEQYF. The entire variable domain, with the rest obtained from reference TRBV5-1 and TRBJ2-7, is as follows: KAGVTQTPRYLIKTRGQQVTLSCSPISGHRSVSWYQQTPGQGLQFLFEYFSETQRNKGNFPGRFSGRQFSNSRSEMNVSTLELGDSALYLCASSSTGSTFYEQYFGPGTRLTVT.